The rows below give T cell receptor beta chains drawn from one sample of a study of blood T cell repertoires in COVID-19. This table comes from immunoSEQ multiplex PCR, and its TCRdb copy is limited to in-frame clones, with some not included. The profile shows some 70,000 clones, 88% of them singletons. Sequenced input: peripheral blood. The receptor source for this set is a woman in her seventies with acute or convalescent COVID-19. Each CDR3 is given with its conserved first and last residue. The order of the fields is J gene, clone size, D gene, V gene, CDR3 protein, CDR3 DNA. The D gene is left open where the match is weak. Part of the rows lack a size; the others show once, few, many or a class for expanded clones.

J gene: TRBJ1-6
clone size: -
D gene: -
V gene: TRBV3-1/TRBV3-2
CDR3 protein: CASQDRFNSPLHF
CDR3 DNA: TGTGCCAGCCAGGACAGATTCAATTCACCCCTCCACTTT

J gene: TRBJ1-3
clone size: few
D gene: -
V gene: TRBV27
CDR3 protein: CASSRGGSSGNTIYF
CDR3 DNA: TGTGCCAGCTCTAGGGGCGGCAGCTCTGGAAACACCATATATTTT

J gene: TRBJ2-1
clone size: -
D gene: TRBD2
V gene: TRBV12-3/TRBV12-4
CDR3 protein: CASTGLAGNEQFF
CDR3 DNA: TGTGCCAGCACCGGACTAGCGGGCAATGAGCAGTTCTTC

J gene: TRBJ2-1
clone size: -
D gene: -
V gene: TRBV5-1
CDR3 protein: CASSLSQGYHEQFF
CDR3 DNA: TGCGCCAGCAGCTTGTCTCAGGGGTACCATGAGCAGTTCTTC

J gene: TRBJ2-7
clone size: -
D gene: TRBD1
V gene: TRBV20-1
CDR3 protein: CSASRTGSLSGYEQYF
CDR3 DNA: TGCAGTGCTAGTCGGACAGGGTCTCTCTCCGGCTACGAGCAGTACTTC

J gene: TRBJ2-1
clone size: once
D gene: TRBD1
V gene: TRBV7-2
CDR3 protein: CASSLRQGRVNEQFF
CDR3 DNA: TGTGCCAGCAGCTTGCGACAGGGGAGAGTGAATGAGCAGTTCTTC

J gene: TRBJ2-5
clone size: -
D gene: TRBD1
V gene: TRBV18
CDR3 protein: CASSPKAGQGTQGFRGTQYF
CDR3 DNA: TGTGCCAGCTCACCAAAGGCGGGACAGGGTACCCAAGGATTTCGGGGGACCCAGTACTTC

J gene: TRBJ2-7
clone size: -
D gene: TRBD2
V gene: TRBV9
CDR3 protein: CASSVLAGGYEQYF
CDR3 DNA: TGTGCCAGCAGCGTACTAGCGGGAGGATACGAGCAGTACTTC

J gene: TRBJ1-5
clone size: -
D gene: -
V gene: TRBV19
CDR3 protein: CASRIQALSNQPQHF
CDR3 DNA: TGTGCCAGCCGAATTCAGGCTCTTAGCAATCAGCCCCAGCATTTT

J gene: TRBJ2-2
clone size: -
D gene: TRBD2
V gene: TRBV19
CDR3 protein: CASSISGVNTGELFF
CDR3 DNA: TGTGCCAGTAGTATAAGCGGGGTTAACACCGGGGAGCTGTTTTTT

J gene: TRBJ2-7
clone size: once
D gene: -
V gene: TRBV14
CDR3 protein: CASSKIVGLSYEQYF
CDR3 DNA: TGTGCCAGCAGCAAGATAGTGGGACTCTCGTACGAGCAGTACTTC

J gene: TRBJ1-1
clone size: -
D gene: -
V gene: TRBV15
CDR3 protein: CATSTEPGLLNTEAFF
CDR3 DNA: TGTGCCACCAGCACTGAGCCGGGACTTTTGAACACTGAAGCTTTCTTT

J gene: TRBJ2-1
clone size: -
D gene: TRBD1
V gene: TRBV29-1
CDR3 protein: CSVGQGRHEQFF
CDR3 DNA: TGCAGCGTCGGACAGGGAAGACATGAGCAGTTCTTC

J gene: TRBJ1-2
clone size: -
D gene: TRBD1
V gene: TRBV7-9
CDR3 protein: CASSSFDRGNGYTF
CDR3 DNA: TGTGCCAGCAGCTCGTTCGACAGGGGGAATGGCTACACCTTC

J gene: TRBJ1-2
clone size: -
D gene: TRBD1
V gene: TRBV6-5
CDR3 protein: CASKGDSYYGYTF
CDR3 DNA: TGTGCCAGCAAAGGGGACAGTTATTATGGCTACACCTTC

J gene: TRBJ1-5
clone size: -
D gene: -
V gene: TRBV28
CDR3 protein: CASSPRYSNQPQHF
CDR3 DNA: TGTGCCAGCAGCCCCCGCTATAGCAATCAGCCCCAGCATTTT

J gene: TRBJ2-1
clone size: -
D gene: -
V gene: TRBV5-4
CDR3 protein: CASSLIGGEQFF
CDR3 DNA: TGTGCCAGCAGCTTGATCGGGGGTGAGCAGTTCTTC

J gene: TRBJ2-1
clone size: -
D gene: -
V gene: TRBV7-8
CDR3 protein: CASSLGGENEQFF
CDR3 DNA: TGTGCCAGCAGCTTAGGGGGGGAGAATGAGCAGTTCTTC

J gene: TRBJ1-1
clone size: -
D gene: -
V gene: TRBV12-5
CDR3 protein: CASGLGRGASTEAFF
CDR3 DNA: TGTGCTAGTGGTTTGGGCAGGGGAGCCTCTACGGAAGCTTTCTTT

J gene: TRBJ1-4
clone size: -
D gene: TRBD1
V gene: TRBV19
CDR3 protein: CASSPGQGQNEKLFF
CDR3 DNA: TGTGCCAGTAGTCCTGGACAGGGACAAAATGAAAAACTGTTTTTT

J gene: TRBJ2-4
clone size: -
D gene: -
V gene: TRBV19
CDR3 protein: CASRGGVQDIQYF
CDR3 DNA: TGTGCCAGTAGAGGCGGGGTCCAGGACATTCAGTACTTC

J gene: TRBJ1-1
clone size: few
D gene: -
V gene: TRBV9
CDR3 protein: CASSPRGKLDAFF
CDR3 DNA: TGTGCCAGCAGCCCCCGGGGGAAGTTGGACGCTTTCTTT

J gene: TRBJ1-2
clone size: -
D gene: -
V gene: TRBV28
CDR3 protein: CASSLVDSNYGYTF
CDR3 DNA: TGTGCCAGCAGTTTAGTAGACAGTAACTATGGCTACACCTTC

J gene: TRBJ1-5
clone size: -
D gene: -
V gene: TRBV14
CDR3 protein: CASSQDPAGDKHF
CDR3 DNA: TGTGCCAGCAGCCAAGATCCGGCTGGTGACAAGCATTTT

J gene: TRBJ1-5
clone size: -
D gene: TRBD1
V gene: TRBV6-6
CDR3 protein: CASSPITGTGSNQPQHF
CDR3 DNA: TGTGCCAGCAGTCCGATTACCGGGACAGGGAGCAATCAGCCCCAGCATTTT

J gene: TRBJ1-1
clone size: -
D gene: TRBD1
V gene: TRBV3-1/TRBV3-2
CDR3 protein: CASSQVPGTGDTEAFF
CDR3 DNA: TGTGCCAGCAGCCAAGTGCCCGGGACAGGGGACACTGAAGCTTTCTTT

J gene: TRBJ2-4
clone size: -
D gene: -
V gene: TRBV28
CDR3 protein: CASSLSGVQYF
CDR3 DNA: TGTGCCAGCAGTTTATCCGGGGTTCAGTACTTC

J gene: TRBJ2-7
clone size: once
D gene: TRBD2
V gene: TRBV28
CDR3 protein: CASVSAGLGSYEQYF
CDR3 DNA: TGTGCCAGCGTTTCAGCGGGACTAGGCTCCTACGAGCAGTACTTC

J gene: TRBJ2-3
clone size: -
D gene: TRBD1
V gene: TRBV4-1
CDR3 protein: CASSQPALRQGSTSTDTQYF
CDR3 DNA: TGCGCCAGCAGCCAACCCGCACTAAGACAGGGATCCACTAGCACAGATACGCAGTATTTT

J gene: TRBJ1-5
clone size: -
D gene: TRBD1
V gene: TRBV15
CDR3 protein: CATSRLSAGGGQPQHF
CDR3 DNA: TGTGCCACCAGCAGACTTAGTGCAGGGGGCGGACAGCCCCAGCATTTT

J gene: TRBJ1-3
clone size: -
D gene: -
V gene: TRBV5-4
CDR3 protein: CASSPKGDTIYF
CDR3 DNA: TGTGCCAGCAGCCCGAAGGGGGACACCATATATTTT

J gene: TRBJ2-7
clone size: -
D gene: -
V gene: TRBV7-9
CDR3 protein: CASSSSGSYEQYF
CDR3 DNA: TGTGCCAGCAGCTCCTCGGGGAGCTACGAGCAGTACTTC

J gene: TRBJ1-6
clone size: -
D gene: -
V gene: TRBV5-6
CDR3 protein: CASSLTQGKDSPLHF
CDR3 DNA: TGTGCCAGCAGCTTGACTCAGGGGAAGGATTCACCCCTCCACTTT

J gene: TRBJ1-1
clone size: -
D gene: TRBD1
V gene: TRBV28
CDR3 protein: CASSLGTGKVHEAFF
CDR3 DNA: TGTGCCAGCAGTTTGGGGACAGGGAAAGTCCATGAAGCTTTCTTT

J gene: TRBJ1-2
clone size: -
D gene: -
V gene: TRBV7-3
CDR3 protein: CASSSSPRQSRNYGYTF
CDR3 DNA: TGTGCCAGCAGCTCTTCTCCCCGACAGTCACGGAACTATGGCTACACCTTC

J gene: TRBJ2-5
clone size: few
D gene: TRBD1
V gene: TRBV5-1
CDR3 protein: CASSNRQGGETQYF
CDR3 DNA: TGCGCCAGCAGCAACCGACAGGGGGGAGAGACCCAGTACTTC

J gene: TRBJ1-5
clone size: -
D gene: TRBD1
V gene: TRBV4-2
CDR3 protein: CASSRDRASQPQHF
CDR3 DNA: TGTGCCAGCAGCCGGGACAGGGCAAGTCAGCCCCAGCATTTT

J gene: TRBJ1-1
clone size: -
D gene: -
V gene: TRBV4-2
CDR3 protein: CASSQRRQNTEAFF
CDR3 DNA: TGTGCCAGCAGCCAAAGAAGACAGAACACTGAAGCTTTCTTT

J gene: TRBJ2-5
clone size: once
D gene: TRBD2
V gene: TRBV28
CDR3 protein: CASSLGTSGRAAETQYF
CDR3 DNA: TGTGCCAGCAGTTTAGGGACTAGCGGGAGGGCCGCAGAGACCCAGTACTTC

J gene: TRBJ1-3
clone size: -
D gene: -
V gene: TRBV18
CDR3 protein: CASSPSSGGVNSGNTIYF
CDR3 DNA: TGTGCCAGCTCACCGTCATCGGGTGGCGTAAACTCTGGAAACACCATATATTTT